Included here is one T cell receptor beta chain sequence, with context. The antigen is not known. CDR1 and CDR2 from the germline V gene are MGHRA and YSYEKL. This CDR3 has 18 residues. V was pared by 0 bases and J by 2 bases, with 4 bases of the junction left unmatched. These data are taken from a study of shared clonotypes between healthy human individuals. Only in-frame clones appear in the TCRdb table, and some are missing; sequencing was by immunoSEQ multiplex PCR. The table shows roughly 1 million clones, with roughly 74% occurring only once. Study-level findings and limits: Relative to their counterparts shared across all four donors, non-shared clonotypes exhibited diminished generation probabilities. Sorted-subset samples were not fully sequenced, rarefaction indicated.

The sequence derives from a man aged 18 to 30 in good health. Some clones in this sample may be carry-over from other donors' samples. Sequenced input: memory CD4+ T cells from PBMCs. Subset of the sample: CD45RA-negative fraction. The chain has TRBV4-1 and TRBJ2-1, with 13 nucleotides matching TRBD2. The CDR3 DNA reads as TGCGCCAGCAGCCAAGAAGCGGGACTAGCGGGAACCTACAATGAGCAGTTCTTC. It is translated as CASSQEAGLAGTYNEQFF.